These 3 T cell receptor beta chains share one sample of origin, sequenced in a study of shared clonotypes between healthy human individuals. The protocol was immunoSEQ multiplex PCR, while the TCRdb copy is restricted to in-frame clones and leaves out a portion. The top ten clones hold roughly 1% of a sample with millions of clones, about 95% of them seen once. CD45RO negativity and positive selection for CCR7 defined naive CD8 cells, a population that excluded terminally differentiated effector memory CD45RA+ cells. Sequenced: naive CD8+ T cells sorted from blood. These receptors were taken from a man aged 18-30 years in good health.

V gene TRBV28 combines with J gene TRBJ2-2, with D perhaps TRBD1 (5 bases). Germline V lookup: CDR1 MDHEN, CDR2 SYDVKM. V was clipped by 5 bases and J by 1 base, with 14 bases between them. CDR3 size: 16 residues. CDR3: CASSLRQTLNTGELFF. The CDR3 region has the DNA TGTGCCAGCAGTCTCAGACAGACGTTGAACACCGGGGAGCTGTTTTTT.

CDR3 bases: TGTGCCAGCAGCCCGGATCTCGGGCTAGCGGGTTACGAGCAGTACTTC. Translation gives CASSPDLGLAGYEQYF. The chain employs TRBV5-4 and TRBJ2-7; TRBD2 matches 8 bases. The CDR3 sequence is 16 residues long. V dropped 4 bases and J dropped 4; count of bases not matched to a gene: 13. Germline V lookup: CDR1 SGHNT, CDR2 YYREEE (reference sequence).

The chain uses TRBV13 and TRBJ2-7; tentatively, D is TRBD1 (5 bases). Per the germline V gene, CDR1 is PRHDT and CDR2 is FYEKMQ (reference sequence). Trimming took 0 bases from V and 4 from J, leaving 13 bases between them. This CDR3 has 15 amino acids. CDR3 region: CASSLGRTGFYEQYF. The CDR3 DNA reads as TGTGCCAGCAGCTTAGGTCGAACAGGATTTTACGAGCAGTACTTC. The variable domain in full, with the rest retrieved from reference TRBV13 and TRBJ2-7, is AAGVIQSPRHLIKEKRETATLKCYPIPRHDTVYWYQQGPGQDPQFLISFYEKMQSDKGSIPDRFSAQQFSDYHSELNMSSLELGDSALYFCASSLGRTGFYEQYFGPGTRLTVT.